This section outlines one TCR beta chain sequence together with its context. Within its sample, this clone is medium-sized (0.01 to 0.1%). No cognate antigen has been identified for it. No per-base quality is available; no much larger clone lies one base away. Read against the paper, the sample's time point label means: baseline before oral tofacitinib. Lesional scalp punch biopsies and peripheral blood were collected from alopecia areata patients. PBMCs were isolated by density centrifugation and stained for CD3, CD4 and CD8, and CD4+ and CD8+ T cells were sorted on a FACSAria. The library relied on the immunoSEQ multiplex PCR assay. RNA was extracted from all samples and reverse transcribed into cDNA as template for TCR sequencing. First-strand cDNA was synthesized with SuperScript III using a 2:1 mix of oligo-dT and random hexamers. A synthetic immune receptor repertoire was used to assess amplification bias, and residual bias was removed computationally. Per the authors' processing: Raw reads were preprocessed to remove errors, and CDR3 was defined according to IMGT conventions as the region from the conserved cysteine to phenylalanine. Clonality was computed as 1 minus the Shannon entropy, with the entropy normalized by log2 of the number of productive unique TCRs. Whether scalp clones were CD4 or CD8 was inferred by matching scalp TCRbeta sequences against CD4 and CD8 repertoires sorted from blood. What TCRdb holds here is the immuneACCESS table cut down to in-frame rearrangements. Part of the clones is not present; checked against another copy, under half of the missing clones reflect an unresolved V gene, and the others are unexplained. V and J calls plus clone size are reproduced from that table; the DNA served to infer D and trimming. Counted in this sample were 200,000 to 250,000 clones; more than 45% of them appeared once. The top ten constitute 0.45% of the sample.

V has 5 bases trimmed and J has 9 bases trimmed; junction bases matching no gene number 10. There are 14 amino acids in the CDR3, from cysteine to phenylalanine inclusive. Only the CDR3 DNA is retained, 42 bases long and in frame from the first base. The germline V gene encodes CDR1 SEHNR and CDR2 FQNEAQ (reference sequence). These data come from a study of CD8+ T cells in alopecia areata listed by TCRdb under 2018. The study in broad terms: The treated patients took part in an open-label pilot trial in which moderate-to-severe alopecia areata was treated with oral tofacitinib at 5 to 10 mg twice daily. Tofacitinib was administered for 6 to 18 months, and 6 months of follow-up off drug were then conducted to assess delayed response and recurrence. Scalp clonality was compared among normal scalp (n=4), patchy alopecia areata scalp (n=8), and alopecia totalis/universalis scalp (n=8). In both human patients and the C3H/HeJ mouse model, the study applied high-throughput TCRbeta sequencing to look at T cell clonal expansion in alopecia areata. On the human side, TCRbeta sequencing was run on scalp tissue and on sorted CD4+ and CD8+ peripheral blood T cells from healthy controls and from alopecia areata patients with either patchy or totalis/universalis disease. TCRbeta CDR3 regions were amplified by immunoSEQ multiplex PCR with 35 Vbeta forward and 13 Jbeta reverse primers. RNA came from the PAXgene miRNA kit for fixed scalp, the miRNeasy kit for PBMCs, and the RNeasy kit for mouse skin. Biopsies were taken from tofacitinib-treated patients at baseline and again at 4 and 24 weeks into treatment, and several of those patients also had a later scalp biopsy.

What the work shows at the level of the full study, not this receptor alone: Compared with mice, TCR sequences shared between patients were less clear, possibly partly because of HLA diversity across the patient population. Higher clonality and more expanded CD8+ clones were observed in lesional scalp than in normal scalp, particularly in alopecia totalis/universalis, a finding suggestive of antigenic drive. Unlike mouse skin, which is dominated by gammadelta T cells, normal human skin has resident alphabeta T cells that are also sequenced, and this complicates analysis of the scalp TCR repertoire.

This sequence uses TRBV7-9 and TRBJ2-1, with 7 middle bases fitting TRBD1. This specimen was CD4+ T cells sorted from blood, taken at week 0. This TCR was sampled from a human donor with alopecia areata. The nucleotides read TGTGCCAGCAGCAAAGAGGGGACAGCAAGTGAGCAGTTCTTC. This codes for CASSKEGTASEQFF.